The 24 T cell receptor beta chains presented below share a single source sample, sequenced in a study of CD8+ T cells in alopecia areata. Isolated RNA was reverse transcribed into cDNA used as the sequencing template. Repertoires were generated with immunoSEQ multiplex PCR, while TCRdb's copy carries only in-frame clones and drops some. The table includes more than 150,000 clones, roughly half detected once. Treatment here: oral pan-JAK inhibitor, 5-10 mg twice daily. The material sequenced was CD8+ T cells sorted from blood, taken at week 52, from a patient treated with tofacitinib. Receptor source: a human donor with alopecia areata.

This chain uses TRBV9 with TRBJ2-3; D might be TRBD2 (6 bases). The CDR3 length is 15 residues. Germline V lookup: CDR1 SGDLS, CDR2 YYNGEE. With 3 bases removed from V and 4 bases from J, the gap between germline ends came to 15 bases. DNA for the CDR3: TGTGCCAGCAGCGACGGCTACACGGGGGCAGATACGCAGTATTTT. It yields the protein CASSDGYTGADTQYF. Supplemented by reference TRBV9 and TRBJ2-3, the full variable domain reads DSGVTQTPKHLITATGQRVTLRCSPRSGDLSVYWYQQSLDQGLQFLIQYYNGEERAKGNILERFSAQQFPDLHSELNLSSLELGDSALYFCASSDGYTGADTQYFGPGTRLTVL.

This clone has more than one count but fewer than ten. The chain joins TRBV6-1 to TRBJ2-5; D gene unclear. CDR1 and CDR2 from the germline V gene are MNHNS and SASEGT. There are 14 residues in the CDR3. Trimming stripped 2 bases from V and 4 bases from J, with 11 bases between. DNA of the CDR3: TGTGCCAGCAGTGAAAACACTCTCCCAGAGACCCAGTACTTC. Translated: CASSENTLPETQYF.

The chain is built from TRBV30 and TRBJ1-1; 8 bases match TRBD1. V gave up 0 bases and J gave up 4 bases; unmatched junction bases: 1. CDR1 and CDR2 (germline): GTSNPN, SVGIG (reference sequence). The CDR3 spans 13 residues. CDR3 DNA sequence: TGTGCCTGGAGTGTAGGGACAGGCACTGAAGCTTTCTTT. Translating gives CAWSVGTGTEAFF. The full variable domain, in which reference TRBV30 and TRBJ1-1 provide the parts outside the CDR3, is SQTIHQWPATLVQPVGSPLSLECTVEGTSNPNLYWYRQAAGRGLQLLFYSVGIGQISSEVPQNLSASRPQDRQFILSSKKLLLSDSGFYLCAWSVGTGTEAFFGQGTRLTVV.

The gene calls are TRBV7-8 and TRBJ1-5; no clear D gene. Deletions cut 5 bases from V and 2 bases from J, with 13 bases between. Germline V CDR1 and CDR2: SGHVS, FQNEAQ. This CDR3 is built from 15 residues. The CDR3 sequence: CASSDLGSGNQPQHF. The CDR3 DNA is TGTGCCAGCAGCGACTTAGGGAGTGGCAATCAGCCCCAGCATTTT.

This clone was picked up a small number of times. This rearrangement joins TRBV29-1 to TRBJ1-1; maybe TRBD1 (5 bases). The CDR3 covers 14 residues. V lost 6 bases to trimming and J lost 0 bases, with 14 bases between them. The germline gives CDR1 SQVTM, CDR2 ANQGSEA. Written as DNA, the CDR3 is TGCAGCGTGCTTGGGGGACGGTTGAACACTGAAGCTTTCTTT. Translating it yields CSVLGGRLNTEAFF.

The chain uses TRBV6-1 and TRBJ2-3, with a weak D call TRBD1 (5 bases). CDR3 size: 13 residues. V lost 6 bases to trimming and J lost 2 bases, with 9 bases between them. The germline gives CDR1 MNHNS, CDR2 SASEGT. CDR3: CASRARDTDTQYF. CDR3 nucleotides: TGTGCCAGCAGAGCCAGGGACACAGATACGCAGTATTTT.

V is TRBV29-1 and J is TRBJ2-1; the D gene is possibly TRBD1 (6 bases). This CDR3 spans 16 amino acids. Trimming removed 0 bases at V and 9 bases at J, with 21 bases between. Germline V gene sequence: CDR1 SQVTM, CDR2 ANQGSEA. The CDR3, as DNA: TGCAGCGTTGAAGATTTTGGGTCAGGGGAGATGGGTGAGCAGTTCTTC. It yields the protein CSVEDFGSGEMGEQFF.

This clone was recorded a few times. The chain carries TRBV29-1 and TRBJ2-2; D unresolved. Germline V gene sequence: CDR1 SQVTM, CDR2 ANQGSEA. V shed 4 bases and J shed 6 bases, with 9 bases lying between them. The CDR3 totals 12 residues. This CDR3 is CSVAVGSGELFF. In DNA, the CDR3 is TGCAGCGTTGCCGTCGGTTCCGGGGAGCTGTTTTTT.

This chain links TRBV27 with TRBJ1-2; 9 nucleotides agree with TRBD1. The V gene's germline CDR1 is MNHEY and CDR2 SMNVEV (reference sequence). There are 16 residues in the CDR3. Trimming at V came to 2 bases and at J to 1 base, leaving 5 bases not matched to a gene. The CDR3 DNA reads TGTGCCAGCAGTTTAGGTCCGGGACAGGGTAACTATGGCTACACCTTC. This sequence encodes CASSLGPGQGNYGYTF.

The gene calls are TRBV7-9 and TRBJ2-1, with TRBD2 identical over 15 bases. Germline lookup yields CDR1 SEHNR and CDR2 FQNEAQ (reference sequence). The CDR3 extends over 15 amino acids. V was clipped by 3 bases and J by 8 bases; unmatched bases: 2. The CDR3 loop reads CASSLGLAGGDEQFF. In nucleotides, the CDR3 is TGTGCCAGCAGCTTGGGACTAGCGGGGGGTGATGAGCAGTTCTTC.

The chain combines TRBV7-6 with TRBJ2-3, with TRBD2 matching 9 bases. This CDR3 region has 14 residues. J lost 5 bases, V lost 5 bases, and 5 bases had no gene match. From germline, CDR1 is SGHVS and CDR2 FNYEAQ. The CDR3, as DNA: TGTGCCAGCAGCCGGACTAGCGACGGAGATACGCAGTATTTT. Amino acid sequence: CASSRTSDGDTQYF.

The V and J genes are TRBV15 and TRBJ2-1; 14 nucleotides match TRBD2. With V trimmed by 1 base and J by 9 bases, 5 bases remained unmatched. This CDR3 region has 16 residues. CDR1 LNHNV and CDR2 YYDKDF come from the germline V gene (reference sequence). The CDR3: CATSRGLAGGPGEQFF. DNA of the CDR3: TGTGCCACCAGCAGAGGACTAGCGGGGGGGCCGGGTGAGCAGTTCTTC.

V is TRBV9 and J is TRBJ2-1; no clear D. The CDR3 consists of 13 residues. Germline V gives CDR1 SGDLS, CDR2 YYNGEE. The V gene lost 0 bases and the J gene lost 9 bases, with 10 bases spanning the gap. The CDR3 region has the DNA TGTGCCAGCAGCGTAGAGACGTGGGGTGAGCAGTTCTTC. It is translated as CASSVETWGEQFF.

Remarks on this clone: The sample contains more than one DNA sequence encoding this CDR3. The chain recombines TRBV29-1 with TRBJ2-2; 7 bases match TRBD2. Germline V gives CDR1 SQVTM, CDR2 ANQGSEA. This CDR3 is built from 14 residues. V lost 4 bases, J lost 6 bases, and 8 bases stayed unmatched. In DNA form, the CDR3 reads TGCAGCGTTGCTGGCGGGGGTTTGGCCGGGGAGCTGTTTTTT. Protein sequence: CSVAGGGLAGELFF.

This clone has only one observation. V is TRBV6-1 and J is TRBJ2-2; a weak D match, TRBD1 (5 bases). V was clipped by 1 base and J by 2 bases, with 11 bases between them. The CDR3 sequence is 16 residues long. Germline CDR1 MNHNS, CDR2 SASEGT. The CDR3 region is CASSEGETVNTGELFF. CDR3 bases: TGTGCCAGCAGTGAAGGTGAGACAGTCAACACCGGGGAGCTGTTTTTT.

The rearrangement uses TRBV7-9 and TRBJ2-7; D gene uncertain. Germline CDR1 is SEHNR and CDR2 is FQNEAQ (reference sequence). The germline V and J ends were trimmed by 3 bases and 6 bases, with 9 bases remaining between them. This CDR3 comprises 12 residues. CDR3 region: CASSFDAPEQYF. Written as DNA, the CDR3 is TGTGCCAGCAGCTTCGACGCTCCCGAGCAGTACTTC.

The rearrangement joins TRBV5-4 to TRBJ1-1, with a possible D match to TRBD1 (6 bases). This CDR3 has 12 amino acids. Germline lookup yields CDR1 SGHNT and CDR2 YYREEE (reference sequence). With 7 bases removed from V and 5 bases from J, the gap between germline ends came to 12 bases. CDR3 DNA sequence: TGTGCCAGCTCTGCAGGGGATACTGAAGCTTTCTTT. Translating gives CASSAGDTEAFF.

This clone has more than one count but fewer than ten. A read error may produce the germline difference seen at one junction end. V gene TRBV29-1 combines with J gene TRBJ2-5, with 8 bases that match TRBD1. Looked up from germline, CDR1 is SQVTM and CDR2 is ANQGSEA. CDR3 length equals 15 residues. CDR3 nucleotide sequence: TGCAGCGTGGAAGGACAGGGAATTAGCCAAGAGACCCAGTACTTC. Residues: CSVEGQGISQETQYF.

Only one count was recorded for this clone. CDR3 sequence: CASSTGGETQYF. DNA for the CDR3: TGTGCCAGCAGCACAGGGGGTGAGACCCAGTACTTC. The J gene is TRBJ2-5, the V gene TRBV13; 8 bases map to TRBD1. The V gene end was trimmed by 5 bases and the J gene end by 5 bases; junction bases not matched to a gene: 1. The CDR3 length is 12 residues. Germline lookup yields CDR1 PRHDT and CDR2 FYEKMQ (reference sequence).

This clone was detected only a few times. This chain joins TRBV30 and TRBJ1-2, with 10 bases matching TRBD1. Unmatched junction bases numbered 2, after V lost 0 bases and J lost 4 bases. The CDR3 has 14 amino acids. Germline CDR1 is GTSNPN and CDR2 is SVGIG (reference sequence). This chain's CDR3 is CAWSVGQGIYGYTF. CDR3 nucleotide sequence: TGTGCCTGGAGTGTGGGACAGGGGATCTATGGCTACACCTTC.

Here the CDR3 reads CASSPSPSNQPQHF. Written as DNA, the CDR3 is TGTGCCAGCAGCCCCTCCCCAAGCAATCAGCCCCAGCATTTT. The rearrangement uses TRBV7-2 and TRBJ1-5; D uncertain. The CDR3 sequence is 14 residues long. V lost 5 bases and J 1 base, leaving 9 bases between the germline ends. The V gene's germline CDR1 is SGHTA and CDR2 FQGNSA.

This clone was detected a few times. The rearrangement uses TRBV5-6 and TRBJ1-2; maybe TRBD1 (5 bases). V lost 4 bases to trimming and J lost 4 bases, with 14 bases between them. Germline-derived CDR1 and CDR2 are SGHDT and YYEEEE. This CDR3 region has 14 residues. CDR3 in amino acids: CASSHPGTSYGYTF. Here the CDR3 DNA reads TGTGCCAGCAGCCACCCGGGGACTAGCTATGGCTACACCTTC.

The chain couples TRBV5-1 to TRBJ2-5; 10 positions match TRBD2. The CDR3 is made up of 15 amino acids. Germline values: CDR1 SGHRS, CDR2 YFSETQ. V lost 4 bases to trimming and J lost 5 bases; unmatched junction nucleotides: 8. CDR3 protein: CASSISGGAEETQYF. The CDR3 coding sequence is TGCGCCAGCAGCATCAGCGGGGGGGCCGAGGAGACCCAGTACTTC.

The chain uses TRBV6-5 and TRBJ1-5; D is unresolved. There are 12 residues in the CDR3. Germline-derived CDR1 and CDR2 are MNHEY and SVGAGI. Between the trimmed V and J ends, which lost 5 bases and 5 bases, there was a span of 7 bases. The CDR3, as DNA: TGTGCCAGCAGTGAGCGTTATCAGCCCCAGCATTTT. Its protein product is CASSERYQPQHF.